This record covers a single T cell receptor (beta chain). The read terminates 3 residues ahead of where the CDR3 ends, so the germline J gene completes it. The data derive from a study of T cells in women clearing cervical HPV infection. Libraries were prepared by immunoSEQ multiplex PCR; TCRdb keeps only in-frame clonotypes and omits some of them. This repertoire includes about 26,000 clones. The CDR3 is 14 amino acids. The V end was cut by 5 bases, the J end by 1 base, with 11 bases between. Germline loops: CDR1 SEHNR, CDR2 FQNEAQ (reference sequence). This TCR was recovered from a woman aged 18 to 75 with a cervical HPV16 infection that either progressed to CIN3+ or cleared (not recorded which). The genes are TRBV7-9 and TRBJ1-2; D is uncertain. The sample was blood buffy coat. The CDR3 spells CASSMSHRNYGYTF. The CDR3 DNA, read in part, is TGTGCCAGCAGCATGAGCCACCGTAACTATGGC. Supplemented by reference TRBV7-9 and TRBJ1-2, the full variable domain reads DTGVSQNPRHKITKRGQNVTFRCDPISEHNRLYWYRQTLGQGPEFLTYFQNEAQLEKSRLLSDRFSAERPKGSFSTLEIQRTEQGDSAMYLCASSMSHRNYGYTFGSGTRLTVV.